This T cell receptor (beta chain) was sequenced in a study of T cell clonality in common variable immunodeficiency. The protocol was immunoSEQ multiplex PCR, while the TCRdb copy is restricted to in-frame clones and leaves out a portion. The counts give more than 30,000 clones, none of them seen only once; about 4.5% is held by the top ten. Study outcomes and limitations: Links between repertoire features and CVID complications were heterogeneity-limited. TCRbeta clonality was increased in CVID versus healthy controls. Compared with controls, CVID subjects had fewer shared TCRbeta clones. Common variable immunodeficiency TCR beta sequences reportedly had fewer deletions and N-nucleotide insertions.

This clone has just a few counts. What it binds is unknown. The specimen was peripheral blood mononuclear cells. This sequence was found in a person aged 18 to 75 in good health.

The CDR3 sequence: CATKRSGQGGLVGNQPQHF. Incomplete CDR3 DNA: TGTGCCACCAAGCGGAGCGGACAGGGCGGTTTGGTTGGCAATCAGCCC. The chain employs TRBV19 and TRBJ1-5; 8 bases align to TRBD1. The CDR3 extends 3 residues past the end of the read, so its final part is completed from the germline J gene. The germline V gene has CDR1 LNHDA and CDR2 SQIVND (reference sequence). The CDR3 loop spans 19 amino acids. Unmatched junction bases numbered 22, after V lost 10 bases and J lost 2 bases.